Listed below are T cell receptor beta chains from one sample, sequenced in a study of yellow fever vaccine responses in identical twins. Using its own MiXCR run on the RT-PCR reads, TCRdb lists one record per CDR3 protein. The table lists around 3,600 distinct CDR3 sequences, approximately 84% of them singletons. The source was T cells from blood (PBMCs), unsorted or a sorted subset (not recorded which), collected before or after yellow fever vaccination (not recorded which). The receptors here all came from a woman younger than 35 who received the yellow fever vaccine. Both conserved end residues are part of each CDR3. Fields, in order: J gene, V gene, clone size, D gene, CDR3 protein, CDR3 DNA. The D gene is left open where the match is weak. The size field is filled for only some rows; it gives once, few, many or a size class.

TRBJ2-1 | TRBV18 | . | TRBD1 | CASSPGQALNNEQFF | TGTGCCAGCTCACCCGGACAGGCCTTAAACAATGAGCAGTTCTTC
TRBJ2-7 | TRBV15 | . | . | CATSSSGTPGAYEQYF | TGTGCCACCAGCTCCAGTGGGACACCCGGAGCCTACGAGCAGTACTTC
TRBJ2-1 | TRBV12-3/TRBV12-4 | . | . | CASSLPTGTADNEQFF | TGTGCCAGCAGTTTACCTACCGGGACGGCCGACAATGAGCAGTTCTTC
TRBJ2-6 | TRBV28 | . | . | CASSPRISGANVLTF | TGTGCCAGCAGCCCCCGAATCTCTGGGGCCAACGTCCTGACTTTC
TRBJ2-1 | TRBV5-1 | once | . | CASSLGDLGAGNEQFF | TGCGCCAGCAGCTTGGGCGACTTGGGGGCGGGGAATGAGCAGTTCTTC
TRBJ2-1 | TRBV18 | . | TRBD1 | CASSPYDRGPSSYNEQFF | TGTGCCAGCTCACCGTACGACAGGGGCCCTAGCTCCTACAATGAGCAGTTCTTC
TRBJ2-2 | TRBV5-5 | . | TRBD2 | CASSLRLATNTGELFF | TGTGCCAGCAGCTTGAGACTAGCGACGAACACCGGGGAGCTGTTTTTT
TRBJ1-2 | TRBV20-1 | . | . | CSASQGFGYGYTF | TGCAGTGCTAGTCAGGGGTTCGGCTATGGCTACACCTTC
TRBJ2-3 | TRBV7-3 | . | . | CASSLGRGGQDTQYF | TGTGCCAGCAGCTTGGGTAGGGGTGGGCAAGATACGCAGTATTTT
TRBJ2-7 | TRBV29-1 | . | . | CSVVSGLYEQYF | TGCAGCGTTGTTTCCGGGTTGTACGAGCAGTACTTC
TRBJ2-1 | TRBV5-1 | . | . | CASSLGQKKHNEQFF | TGCGCCAGCAGCTTGGGACAGAAAAAACACAATGAGCAGTTCTTC